This T cell receptor beta chain was observed in a study of T cell responses to AZD1222 COVID-19 vaccine. Sequencing was performed with immunoSEQ multiplex PCR; in TCRdb, only in-frame clones are kept and a portion is missing. This sample has around 99,000 clones, with around nine tenths found just once. This CDR3 is built from 13 residues. Trimming cost V 3 bases and J 6 bases, with 12 bases left between them. The material was peripheral blood, obtained on day 0 of AZD1222 vaccination. This sequence joins TRBV12-3 or TRBV12-4 and TRBJ2-7, with D perhaps TRBD1 (5 bases). The source of this sequence is an adult in good health. The CDR3 DNA reads as TGTGCCAGCAGTTTCGCCAGGGATAGCGAGCAGTACTTC. This gives the protein CASSFARDSEQYF.